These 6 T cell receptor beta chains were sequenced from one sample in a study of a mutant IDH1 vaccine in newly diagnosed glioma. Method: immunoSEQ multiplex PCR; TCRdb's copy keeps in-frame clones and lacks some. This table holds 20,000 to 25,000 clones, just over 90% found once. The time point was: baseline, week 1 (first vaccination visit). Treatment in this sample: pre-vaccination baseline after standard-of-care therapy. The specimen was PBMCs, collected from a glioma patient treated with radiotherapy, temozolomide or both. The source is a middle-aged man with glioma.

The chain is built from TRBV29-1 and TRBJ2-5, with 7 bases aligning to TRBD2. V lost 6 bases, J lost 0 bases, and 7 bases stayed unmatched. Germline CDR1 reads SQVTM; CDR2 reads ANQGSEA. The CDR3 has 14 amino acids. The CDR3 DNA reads TGCAGCGTAACTAGCGCGGGGAACCAAGAGACCCAGTACTTC. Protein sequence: CSVTSAGNQETQYF.

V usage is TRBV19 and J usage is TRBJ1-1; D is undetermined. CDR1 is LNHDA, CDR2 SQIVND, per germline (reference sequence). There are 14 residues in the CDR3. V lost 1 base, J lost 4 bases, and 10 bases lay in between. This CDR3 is CASSIVGGSTEAFF. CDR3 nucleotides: TGTGCCAGTAGTATAGTGGGAGGGAGCACTGAAGCTTTCTTT.

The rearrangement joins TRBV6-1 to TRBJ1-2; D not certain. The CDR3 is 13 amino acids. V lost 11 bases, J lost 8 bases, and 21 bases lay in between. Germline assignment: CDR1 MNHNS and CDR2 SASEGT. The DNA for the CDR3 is TGTGCCGCATCTCCCGGTGGGCCGGAAGGCTACACCTTC. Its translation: CAASPGGPEGYTF.

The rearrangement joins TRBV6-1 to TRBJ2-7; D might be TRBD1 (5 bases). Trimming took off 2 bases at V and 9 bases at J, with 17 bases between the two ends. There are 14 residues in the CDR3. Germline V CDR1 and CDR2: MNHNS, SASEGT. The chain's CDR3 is CASSERTTEWRQYF. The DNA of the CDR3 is TGTGCCAGCAGTGAAAGGACAACGGAGTGGAGGCAGTACTTC.

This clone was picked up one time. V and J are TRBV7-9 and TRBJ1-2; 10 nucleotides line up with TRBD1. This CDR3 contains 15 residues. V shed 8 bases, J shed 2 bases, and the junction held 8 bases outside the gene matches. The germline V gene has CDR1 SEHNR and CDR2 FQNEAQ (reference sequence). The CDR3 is CASSWTGGANYGYTF. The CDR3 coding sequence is TGTGCCAGCTCATGGACAGGGGGTGCCAACTATGGCTACACCTTC.

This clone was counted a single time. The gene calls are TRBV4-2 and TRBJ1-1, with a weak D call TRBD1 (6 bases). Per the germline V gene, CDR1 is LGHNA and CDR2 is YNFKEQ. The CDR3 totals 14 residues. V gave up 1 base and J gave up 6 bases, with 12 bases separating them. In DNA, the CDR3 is TGTGCCAGCAGCCAAGTGATCGAGGGGGCTGAAGCTTTCTTT. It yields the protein CASSQVIEGAEAFF.